The clone carrying this T cell receptor (beta chain) occurred many times. TCRdb called the reads again in MiXCR, with one record for every CDR3 protein. The table includes 150,000 to 200,000 distinct CDR3 sequences, roughly 27% detected once. These data come from a study of T cell repertoires in cytomegalovirus infection. Sequencing used PBMCs. The TCR originated in a human donor in good health (CMV status not recorded). Some clones in this sample may be carry-over from other donors' samples.

The CDR3: CASSFDTVSYNEQFF. CDR3 sequence (DNA): TGTGCCAGCAGCTTCGACACCGTCTCCTACAATGAGCAGTTCTTC. The V call is TRBV7-8, the J call TRBJ2-1; D not resolved. V lost 3 bases and J lost 0, with 9 bases in between. Germline V gene data show CDR1 as SGHVS and CDR2 as FQNEAQ. The length of the CDR3 is 15 residues.